This passage covers 31 T cell receptor beta chains from one sample sequenced in a study of CD8+ T cells in alopecia areata (dated by TCRdb to between 2018 and 2020). The sample's treatment or condition label, decoded: oral pan-JAK inhibitor, 5-10 mg twice daily. The receptor library was made with the immunoSEQ multiplex PCR assay. For TCR sequencing, RNA was extracted from every sample and reverse transcribed into cDNA to serve as template. In its TCRdb copy, this immuneACCESS table keeps in-frame sequences only and misses some clones. Where compared with another copy, unresolved V genes explain less than half of these, and the others have no known cause. The sample data list about 200,000 clones, and 30% to 40% of these were observed just once. The ten largest clones add up to 0.45% to 0.55% of the sample. The sequenced sample was CD4+ T cells sorted from blood, obtained between weeks 30 and 35, from a patient treated with tofacitinib. The receptor source for this set is a human donor with alopecia areata.

This clone was picked up a small number of times. The chain links TRBV19 to TRBJ1-2, with D perhaps matching TRBD1 (6 bases). Germline assignment: CDR1 LNHDA and CDR2 SQIVND (reference sequence). This CDR3 has 13 amino acids. Trimming shortened V by 5 bases and J by 4 bases, and 11 bases separated the two germline ends. CDR3 nucleotide sequence: TGTGCCAGTAGTCTCGGACAGCTCTATGGCTACACCTTC. It translates to CASSLGQLYGYTF.

This sequence joins TRBV5-1 and TRBJ2-3, with 9 bases fitting TRBD2. Losses at the gene ends were 4 bases for V and 4 bases for J; bases not matched to a gene: 7. This CDR3 comprises 15 residues. In germline, CDR1 is SGHRS, CDR2 YFSETQ. The CDR3 bases are TGCGCCAGCAGCGGCCTAGCGGGACGGTCAGATACGCAGTATTTT. Translation: CASSGLAGRSDTQYF.

J is TRBJ2-7 and V is TRBV30, with TRBD1 matching over 8 bases. Trimming removed 6 bases from V and 2 bases from J; junction bases left unmatched: 9. The CDR3 extends over 14 amino acids. Per the germline V gene, CDR1 is GTSNPN and CDR2 is SVGIG (reference sequence). The chain's CDR3 is CACSKQGVTYEQYF. The CDR3 bases are TGTGCCTGCAGTAAACAGGGGGTAACCTACGAGCAGTACTTC.

The chain is built from TRBV29-1 and TRBJ2-1; D call uncertain. The CDR3 spans 11 residues. Trimming stripped 7 bases from V and 4 bases from J, with 8 bases between. Per the germline V gene, CDR1 is SQVTM and CDR2 is ANQGSEA. The CDR3: CSATIYNEQFF. The CDR3 DNA reads as TGCAGCGCCACCATATACAATGAGCAGTTCTTC.

This clone was recorded a few times. The V call is TRBV20-1, the J call TRBJ2-7; D might be TRBD1 (5 bases). Between the trimmed V and J ends, which lost 7 bases and 0 bases, there was a span of 7 bases. The CDR3 sequence is 11 residues long. Germline assignment: CDR1 DFQATT and CDR2 SNEGSKA (reference sequence). The chain's CDR3 is CSGTPSYEQYF. In DNA form, the CDR3 reads TGCAGTGGGACACCCTCCTACGAGCAGTACTTC.

The rearrangement uses TRBV19 and TRBJ1-2, with D perhaps matching TRBD1 (6 bases). V was cut by 6 bases and J by 4 bases, with 15 bases left in between. Germline values: CDR1 LNHDA, CDR2 SQIVND (reference sequence). This CDR3 has 14 amino acids. The CDR3 sequence is CASSPAGQGYGYTF. Here the CDR3 DNA reads TGTGCCAGTAGCCCAGCGGGACAAGGCTATGGCTACACCTTC.

This clone has more than one count but fewer than ten. The chain combines TRBV29-1 with TRBJ2-7; D perhaps matches TRBD1 (6 bases). V was cut by 1 base and J by 2 bases, with 12 bases left in between. The CDR3 contains 14 residues. Germline V lookup: CDR1 SQVTM, CDR2 ANQGSEA. CDR3 residues: CSVEGDTETYEQYF. As DNA, the CDR3 is TGCAGCGTTGAAGGGGACACCGAAACCTACGAGCAGTACTTC.

The chain is built from TRBV9 and TRBJ1-5; D not resolved. Trimming left V 4 bases short and J 6 bases short, with 11 bases between. This CDR3 is built from 13 residues. Germline V CDR1 and CDR2: SGDLS, YYNGEE. CDR3 region: CASSPAVGQPQHF. CDR3 sequence (DNA): TGTGCCAGCAGCCCAGCCGTCGGTCAGCCCCAGCATTTT.

The rearrangement uses TRBV27 and TRBJ2-2; 12 nucleotides match TRBD2. The CDR3 is made up of 15 amino acids. Trimming removed 5 bases from V and 7 bases from J; junction bases left unmatched: 5. Per the germline V gene, CDR1 is MNHEY and CDR2 is SMNVEV (reference sequence). CDR3 nucleotide sequence: TGTGCCAGCAGTCGACTAGCGGGAGCTATCGGGGAGCTGTTTTTT. It codes for CASSRLAGAIGELFF.

The rearrangement joins TRBV18 to TRBJ2-1; no clear D gene. Germline-derived CDR1 and CDR2 are KGHSH and LQKENI. This CDR3 has 15 residues. Trimming shortened V by 0 bases and J by 2 bases, and 8 bases separated the two germline ends. The CDR3 DNA sequence: TGTGCCAGCTCACCACCGTCGGCCGCCTACAATGAGCAGTTCTTC. Translating gives CASSPPSAAYNEQFF.

J is TRBJ1-2 and V is TRBV9; D not certain. Looked up from germline, CDR1 is SGDLS and CDR2 is YYNGEE. Trimming removed 1 base from V and 7 bases from J, with 11 bases in between. This CDR3 contains 13 residues. The CDR3 loop is CASSVPPHFGYTF. CDR3 sequence (DNA): TGTGCCAGCAGCGTACCACCCCACTTTGGCTACACCTTC.

This clone was observed a handful of times. The chain has TRBV30 and TRBJ2-2; 8 nucleotides match TRBD1. This CDR3 is built from 15 residues. After removal of 3 bases from V and 6 bases from J, the junction contained 9 bases not matched to a gene. Germline CDR1 GTSNPN, CDR2 SVGIG (reference sequence). The CDR3 protein is CAWRVGQGVPGELFF. The CDR3 DNA sequence: TGTGCCTGGAGGGTTGGACAGGGTGTCCCCGGGGAGCTGTTTTTT.

The chain uses TRBV4-1 and TRBJ2-4, with D possibly being TRBD1 or TRBD2 (5 bases each). Germline CDR1 and CDR2: MGHRA and YSYEKL. This CDR3 has 14 residues. V lost 0 bases to trimming and J lost 16 bases, with 19 bases between them. DNA for the CDR3: TGCGCCAGCAGCCAAGATGGGGACCTACCAGGGAGATACTTC. Protein sequence: CASSQDGDLPGRYF.

The V and J genes are TRBV6-5 and TRBJ2-7; tentative D call: TRBD1 (6 bases). The CDR3 runs 13 residues. CDR1 is MNHEY, CDR2 SVGAGI, per germline. Trimming shortened V by 9 bases and J by 3 bases, and 15 bases separated the two germline ends. CDR3 nucleotide sequence: TGTGCCAGTCGACCCCAGGGGCTCTACGAGCAGTACTTC. It translates to CASRPQGLYEQYF.

This clone was seen a handful of times. V and J are TRBV5-1 and TRBJ1-5, with D hard to call. V lost 1 base, J lost 7 bases, and 12 bases lay in between. This CDR3 comprises 14 residues. Germline V gives CDR1 SGHRS, CDR2 YFSETQ. DNA of the CDR3: TGCGCCAGCAGCTTGTCTGGGGATGACCAGCCCCAGCATTTT. Encoded protein: CASSLSGDDQPQHF.

This CDR3 is CSVKLGTGPTGELFF. In nucleotides, the CDR3 is TGCAGCGTTAAGCTCGGGACAGGGCCCACCGGGGAGCTGTTTTTT. The chain recombines TRBV29-1 with TRBJ2-2; 9 nucleotides line up with TRBD1. Trimming at V came to 5 bases and at J to 4 bases, leaving 8 bases not matched to a gene. Germline V gene lookup returns CDR1 SQVTM and CDR2 ANQGSEA. The CDR3 is 15 residues long.

This sequence joins TRBV7-9 and TRBJ2-1; 10 bases fit TRBD2. From germline, CDR1 is SEHNR and CDR2 FQNEAQ (reference sequence). CDR3 length equals 19 residues. The ends lost 4 bases at V and 2 bases at J; junction bases unmatched: 14. The CDR3 DNA reads as TGTGCCAGCAGCTCCGGGACTAGCGCACCGCGGATACCCTACAATGAGCAGTTCTTC. This codes for CASSSGTSAPRIPYNEQFF.

This clone was observed a handful of times. The chain uses TRBV2 and TRBJ1-2; 10 bases map to TRBD1. V shed 6 bases, J shed 4 bases, and the junction held 8 bases outside the gene matches. From germline, CDR1 is SNHLY and CDR2 FYNNEI. There are 15 residues in the CDR3. CDR3 DNA: TGTGCCAGCAGGGACCGGACAGGGGGTGGCTATGGCTACACCTTC. Encoded protein: CASRDRTGGGYGYTF.

The rearrangement joins TRBV18 to TRBJ2-3; D unresolved. CDR3 length: 13 residues. The ends were cut back, 6 bases at V and 6 bases at J, with 13 bases in the middle. CDR1 is KGHSH and CDR2 is LQKENI in the germline V gene. This chain's CDR3 is CASSYTLGDTQYF. CDR3 nucleotide sequence: TGTGCCAGCTCTTATACTTTAGGTGATACGCAGTATTTT.

The J gene is TRBJ2-6, the V gene TRBV6-1, with D possibly TRBD2 on 6 matching bases. The germline V gene has CDR1 MNHNS and CDR2 SASEGT. The V and J ends lost 3 bases and 0 bases respectively, with 9 bases between them. The CDR3 length is 16 residues. The CDR3 here is CASSEGGGSGANVLTF. DNA of the CDR3: TGTGCCAGCAGTGAGGGAGGAGGCTCTGGGGCCAACGTCCTGACTTTC.

In this sample, this clone turned up a few times. The chain links TRBV30 to TRBJ1-2; D not resolved. Trimming took 0 bases from V and 3 from J, leaving 11 bases between them. Per the germline V gene, CDR1 is GTSNPN and CDR2 is SVGIG (reference sequence). The CDR3 runs 14 residues. As DNA, the CDR3 is TGTGCCTGGAGTGTACAATTTGGAGACTATGGCTACACCTTC. Amino acids: CAWSVQFGDYGYTF.

The V gene is TRBV5-4, the J gene TRBJ1-3; possible D gene TRBD1, 5 bases. With 4 bases removed from V and 0 bases from J, the gap between germline ends came to 14 bases. The CDR3 has 16 residues. CDR1 and CDR2 (germline): SGHNT, YYREEE (reference sequence). The CDR3 DNA reads as TGTGCCAGCAGCATGGGGACCGTTCACTCTGGAAACACCATATATTTT. It translates to CASSMGTVHSGNTIYF.

The rearrangement links TRBV29-1 to TRBJ1-2; the D is unclear. Trimming left V 1 base short and J 0 bases short, with 3 bases between. This CDR3 region has 12 residues. Germline-derived CDR1 and CDR2 are SQVTM and ANQGSEA. In DNA form, the CDR3 reads TGCAGCGTTGAAGGGCCTAACTATGGCTACACCTTC. As protein: CSVEGPNYGYTF.

The chain couples TRBV27 to TRBJ2-1; 12 positions agree with TRBD2. The CDR3 is 14 residues long. Germline lookup yields CDR1 MNHEY and CDR2 SMNVEV (reference sequence). The junction had 13 bases not matched to a gene; V was cut back by 6 bases and J by 16 bases. CDR3: CASRNPPSGGAQFF. CDR3 nucleotides: TGTGCCAGCAGAAACCCTCCTAGCGGGGGGGCTCAATTCTTC.

The sample holds a few counts of this clone. The chain combines TRBV5-1 with TRBJ2-1; TRBD2 might be the D (6 bases). The CDR3 covers 19 residues. The germline V and J ends were trimmed by 3 bases and 0 bases, with 22 bases remaining between them. Germline CDR1 SGHRS, CDR2 YFSETQ. In DNA, the CDR3 is TGCGCCAGCAGCTCGTTCGGGACTCCTAACGGGGGCTCCTACAATGAGCAGTTCTTC. Translating it yields CASSSFGTPNGGSYNEQFF.

CDR3 region: CASSAQAGYGYTF. DNA for the CDR3: TGTGCCAGCAGTGCACAGGCAGGCTATGGCTACACCTTC. The chain couples TRBV25-1 to TRBJ1-2; D possibly corresponds to TRBD1 (5 bases). The V gene's germline CDR1 is MGHDK and CDR2 SYGVNS. V lost 4 bases, J lost 4 bases, and 10 bases lay in between. This CDR3 has 13 amino acids.

This clone was found a few times. J is TRBJ2-7 and V is TRBV5-5; D unresolved. CDR3 length equals 12 residues. The germline V gene encodes CDR1 SGHKS and CDR2 YYEKEE (reference sequence). The germline V and J ends were trimmed by 2 bases and 1 base, with 4 bases remaining between them. CDR3 DNA: TGTGCCAGCAGCTTAAGTTCCTACGAGCAGTACTTC. Its translation: CASSLSSYEQYF.

By share, this clone ranks as medium-sized. This chain uses TRBV7-8 with TRBJ1-2; possible D gene TRBD1, 5 bases. The CDR3 spans 15 residues. Germline V gene lookup returns CDR1 SGHVS and CDR2 FQNEAQ. Trimming shortened V by 5 bases and J by 0 bases, and 13 bases separated the two germline ends. CDR3 sequence (DNA): TGTGCCAGCAGCCTGGGACCGGGGGCTAACTATGGCTACACCTTC. Residues: CASSLGPGANYGYTF.

This clone appeared a few times. The chain is built from TRBV2 and TRBJ1-6, with D possibly being TRBD1 (6 bases). Germline CDR1 reads SNHLY; CDR2 reads FYNNEI. V was shortened by 5 bases and J by 5 bases, with 13 bases between the two germline ends. This CDR3 has 15 residues. CDR3 residues: CASSNHRADNSPLHF. CDR3 DNA: TGTGCCAGCAGTAACCACAGGGCCGATAATTCACCCCTCCACTTT. The whole variable domain, filled in from reference TRBV2 and TRBJ1-6, reads EPEVTQTPSHQVTQMGQEVILRCVPISNHLYFYWYRQILGQKVEFLVSFYNNEISEKSEIFDDQFSVERPDGSNFTLKIRSTKLEDSAMYFCASSNHRADNSPLHFGNGTRLTVT.

This chain connects TRBV7-8 to TRBJ2-7; D gene unclear. The V end lost 0 bases, the J end lost 0 bases, and 6 bases lay between the germline ends. This CDR3 has 14 amino acids. Germline values: CDR1 SGHVS, CDR2 FQNEAQ. The CDR3 region has the DNA TGTGCCAGCAGCTTAGCGGAAAACTCCTACGAGCAGTACTTC. Translation gives CASSLAENSYEQYF.

The CDR3: CASSSGQGDNYGYTF. CDR3 bases: TGTGCCAGCAGCTCCGGACAGGGGGATAACTATGGCTACACCTTC. The chain employs TRBV5-8 and TRBJ1-2; TRBD1 matches 10 bases. Germline lookup yields CDR1 SGHTS and CDR2 YDEGEE. This CDR3 is built from 15 residues. The ends lost 3 bases at V and 1 base at J; junction bases unmatched: 3.